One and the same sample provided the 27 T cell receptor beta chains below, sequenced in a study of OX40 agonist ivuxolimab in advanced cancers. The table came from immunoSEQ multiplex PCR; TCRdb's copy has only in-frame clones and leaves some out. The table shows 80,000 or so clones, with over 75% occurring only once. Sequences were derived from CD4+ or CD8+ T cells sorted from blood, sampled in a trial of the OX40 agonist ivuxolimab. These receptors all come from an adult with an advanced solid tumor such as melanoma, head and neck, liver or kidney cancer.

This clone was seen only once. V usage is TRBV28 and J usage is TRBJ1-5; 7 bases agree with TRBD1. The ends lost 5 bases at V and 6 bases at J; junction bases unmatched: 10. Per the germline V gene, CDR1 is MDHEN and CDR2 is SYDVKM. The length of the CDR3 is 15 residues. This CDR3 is CASSASRQGGQPQHF. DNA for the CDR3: TGTGCCAGCAGTGCCTCCAGACAGGGAGGTCAGCCCCAGCATTTT.

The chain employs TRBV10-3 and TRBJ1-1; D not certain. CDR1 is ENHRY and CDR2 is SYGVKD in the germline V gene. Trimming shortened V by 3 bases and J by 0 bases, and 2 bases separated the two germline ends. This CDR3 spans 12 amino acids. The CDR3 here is CAISDLNTEAFF. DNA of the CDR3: TGTGCCATCAGTGACCTGAACACTGAAGCTTTCTTT.

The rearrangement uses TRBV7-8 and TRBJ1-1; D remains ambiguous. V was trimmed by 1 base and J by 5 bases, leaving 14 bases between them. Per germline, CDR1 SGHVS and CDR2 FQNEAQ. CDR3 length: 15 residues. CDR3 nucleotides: TGTGCCAGCAGCTTAGTATCCGCAGGAGGAACTGAAGCTTTCTTT. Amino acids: CASSLVSAGGTEAFF. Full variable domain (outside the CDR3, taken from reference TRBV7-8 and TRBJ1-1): GAGVSQSPRYKVAKRGQDVALRCDPISGHVSLFWYQQALGQGPEFLTYFQNEAQLDKSGLPSDRFFAERPEGSVSTLKIQRTQQEDSAVYLCASSLVSAGGTEAFFGQGTRLTVV.

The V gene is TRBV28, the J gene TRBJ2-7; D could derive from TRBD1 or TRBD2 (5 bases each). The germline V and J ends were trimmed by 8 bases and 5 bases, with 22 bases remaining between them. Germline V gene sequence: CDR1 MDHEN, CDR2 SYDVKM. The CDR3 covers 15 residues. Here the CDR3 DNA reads TGTGCCAGCCTTCGGGACGGGGTTTCAAGCCACGAGCAGTACTTC. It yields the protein CASLRDGVSSHEQYF.

CDR3 DNA: TGCGCCAGCAGCTTTGGGGGGAGAAGTGAAGCTTTCTTT. As protein: CASSFGGRSEAFF. V and J are TRBV5-1 and TRBJ1-1; a weak D match, TRBD1 (5 bases). The CDR3 sequence is 13 residues long. Germline V gene lookup returns CDR1 SGHRS and CDR2 YFSETQ. Trimming took off 2 bases at V and 7 bases at J, with 12 bases between the two ends.

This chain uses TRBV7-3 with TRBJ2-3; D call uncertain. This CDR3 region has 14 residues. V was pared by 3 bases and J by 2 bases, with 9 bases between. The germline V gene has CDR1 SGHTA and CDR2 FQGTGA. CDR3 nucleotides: TGTGCCAGCAGCTTCGAGTTTCCCACAGATACGCAGTATTTT. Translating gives CASSFEFPTDTQYF.

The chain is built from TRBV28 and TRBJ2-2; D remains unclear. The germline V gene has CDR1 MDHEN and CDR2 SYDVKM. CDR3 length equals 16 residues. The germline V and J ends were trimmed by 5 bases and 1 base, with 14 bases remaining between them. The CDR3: CASSRRAYLNTGELFF. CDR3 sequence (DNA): TGTGCCAGCAGTAGACGGGCCTACTTGAACACCGGGGAGCTGTTTTTT.

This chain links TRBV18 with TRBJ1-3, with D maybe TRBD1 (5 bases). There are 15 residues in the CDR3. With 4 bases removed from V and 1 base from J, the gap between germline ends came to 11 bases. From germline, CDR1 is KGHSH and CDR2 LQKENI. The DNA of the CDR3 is TGTGCCAGCTCACTATTCAGGGAGTCTGGAAACACCATATATTTT. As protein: CASSLFRESGNTIYF.

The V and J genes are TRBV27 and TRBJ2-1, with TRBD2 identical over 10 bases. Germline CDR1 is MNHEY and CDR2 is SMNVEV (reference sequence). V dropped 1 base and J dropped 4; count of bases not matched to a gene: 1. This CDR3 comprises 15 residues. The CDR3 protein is CASSLLAGGYNEQFF. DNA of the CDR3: TGTGCCAGCAGTTTATTAGCGGGAGGTTACAATGAGCAGTTCTTC.

CDR3 sequence reads: CASSSGSLLKVFGNEQFF. CDR3 bases: TGTGCCAGCAGCTCCGGGTCTCTCCTGAAGGTCTTCGGCAATGAGCAGTTCTTC. This chain joins TRBV7-2 and TRBJ2-1; D not certain. The germline gives CDR1 SGHTA, CDR2 FQGNSA. The CDR3 has 18 residues. Trimming took off 4 bases at V and 6 bases at J, with 25 bases between the two ends.

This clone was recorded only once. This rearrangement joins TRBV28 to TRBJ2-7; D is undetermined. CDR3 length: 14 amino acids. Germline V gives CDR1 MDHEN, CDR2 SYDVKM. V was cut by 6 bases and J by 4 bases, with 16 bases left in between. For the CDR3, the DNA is TGTGCCAGCAGCTCGACCCCCGAAAAGTACGAGCAGTACTTC. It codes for CASSSTPEKYEQYF.

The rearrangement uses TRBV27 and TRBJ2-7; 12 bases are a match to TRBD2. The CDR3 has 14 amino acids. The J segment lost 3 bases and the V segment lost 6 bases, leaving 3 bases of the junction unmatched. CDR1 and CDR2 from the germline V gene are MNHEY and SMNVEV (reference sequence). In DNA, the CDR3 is TGTGCCAGCAGGCGGACTAGCGGGATCTACGAGCAGTACTTC. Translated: CASRRTSGIYEQYF.

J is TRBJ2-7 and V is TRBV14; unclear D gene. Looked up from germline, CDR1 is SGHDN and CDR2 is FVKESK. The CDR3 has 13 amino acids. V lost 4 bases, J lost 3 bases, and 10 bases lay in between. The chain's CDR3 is CASSPLGVYEQYF. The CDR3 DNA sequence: TGTGCCAGCAGCCCGCTTGGCGTCTACGAGCAGTACTTC. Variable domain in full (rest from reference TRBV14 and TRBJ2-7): EAGVTQFPSHSVIEKGQTVTLRCDPISGHDNLYWYRRVMGKEIKFLLHFVKESKQDESGMPNNRFLAERTGGTYSTLKVQPAELEDSGVYFCASSPLGVYEQYFGPGTRLTVT.

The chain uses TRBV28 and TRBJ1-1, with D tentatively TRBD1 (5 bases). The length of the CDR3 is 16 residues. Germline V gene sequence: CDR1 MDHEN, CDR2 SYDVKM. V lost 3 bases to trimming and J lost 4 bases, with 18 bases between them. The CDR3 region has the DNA TGTGCCAGCAGTTTGGGCACAGGTGGGTGGGGCACTGAAGCTTTCTTT. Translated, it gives CASSLGTGGWGTEAFF.

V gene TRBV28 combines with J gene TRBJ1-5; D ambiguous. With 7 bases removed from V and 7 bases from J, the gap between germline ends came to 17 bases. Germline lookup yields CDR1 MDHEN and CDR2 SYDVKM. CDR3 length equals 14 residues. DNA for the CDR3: TGTGCCAGCACCCCTCCACCTCTAGGACAGCCCCAGCATTTT. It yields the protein CASTPPPLGQPQHF. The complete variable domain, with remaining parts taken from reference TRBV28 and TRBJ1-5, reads DVKVTQSSRYLVKRTGEKVFLECVQDMDHENMFWYRQDPGLGLRLIYFSYDVKMKEKGDIPEGYSVSREKKERFSLILESASTNQTSMYLCASTPPPLGQPQHFGDGTRLSIL.

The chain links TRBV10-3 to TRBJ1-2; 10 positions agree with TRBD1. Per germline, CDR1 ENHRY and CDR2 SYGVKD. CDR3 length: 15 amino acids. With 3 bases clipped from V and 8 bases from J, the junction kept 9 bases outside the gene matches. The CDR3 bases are TGTGCCATCAGTGACCCCCGACAGGGGGCGGGAGGCTACACCTTC. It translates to CAISDPRQGAGGYTF.

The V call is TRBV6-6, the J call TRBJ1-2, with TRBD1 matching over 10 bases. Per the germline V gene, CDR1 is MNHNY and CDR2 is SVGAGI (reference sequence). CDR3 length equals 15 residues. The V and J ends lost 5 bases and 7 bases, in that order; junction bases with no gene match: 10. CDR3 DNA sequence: TGTGCCAGCAGTCGACAGGGGGCGTCGTCGGGTGGCTACACCTTC. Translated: CASSRQGASSGGYTF.

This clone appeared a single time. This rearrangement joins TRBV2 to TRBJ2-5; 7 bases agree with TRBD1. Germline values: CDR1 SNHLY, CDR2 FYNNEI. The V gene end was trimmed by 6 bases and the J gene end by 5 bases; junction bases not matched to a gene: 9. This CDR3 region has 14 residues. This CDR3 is CASSPRGSRETQYF. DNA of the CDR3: TGTGCCAGCAGCCCCAGGGGGTCAAGGGAGACCCAGTACTTC.

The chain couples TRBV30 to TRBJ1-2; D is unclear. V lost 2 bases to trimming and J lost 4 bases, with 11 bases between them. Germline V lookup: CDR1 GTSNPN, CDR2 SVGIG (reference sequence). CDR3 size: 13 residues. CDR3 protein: CAWSSGRVYGYTF. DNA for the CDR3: TGTGCCTGGAGTTCGGGGAGGGTCTATGGCTACACCTTC.

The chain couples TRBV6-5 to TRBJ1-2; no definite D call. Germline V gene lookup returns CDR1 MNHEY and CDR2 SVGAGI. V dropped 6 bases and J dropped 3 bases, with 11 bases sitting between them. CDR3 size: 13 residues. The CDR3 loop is CASRSVSHYGYTF. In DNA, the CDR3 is TGTGCCAGCAGGAGCGTTAGTCACTATGGCTACACCTTC.

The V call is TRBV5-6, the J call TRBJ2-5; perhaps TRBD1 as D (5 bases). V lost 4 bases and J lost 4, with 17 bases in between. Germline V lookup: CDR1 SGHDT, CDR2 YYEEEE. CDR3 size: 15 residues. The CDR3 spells CASSRWGTTLETQYF. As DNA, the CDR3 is TGTGCCAGCAGCCGCTGGGGCACGACCTTAGAGACCCAGTACTTC.

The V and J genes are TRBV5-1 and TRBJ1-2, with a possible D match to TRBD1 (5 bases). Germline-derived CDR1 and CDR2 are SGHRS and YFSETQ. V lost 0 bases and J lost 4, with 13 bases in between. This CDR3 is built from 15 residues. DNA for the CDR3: TGCGCCAGCAGCTTGGGGCAACGACAGCCCTATGGCTACACCTTC. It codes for CASSLGQRQPYGYTF.

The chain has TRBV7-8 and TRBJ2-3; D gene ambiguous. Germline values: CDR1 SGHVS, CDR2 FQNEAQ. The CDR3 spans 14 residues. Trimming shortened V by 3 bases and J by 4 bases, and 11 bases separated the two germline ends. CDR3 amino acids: CASSFRVTSDTQYF. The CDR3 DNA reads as TGTGCCAGCAGCTTTAGGGTAACTTCAGATACGCAGTATTTT.

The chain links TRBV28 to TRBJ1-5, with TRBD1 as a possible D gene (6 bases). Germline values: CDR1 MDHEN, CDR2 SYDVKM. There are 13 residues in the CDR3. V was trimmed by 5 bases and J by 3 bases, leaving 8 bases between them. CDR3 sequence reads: CASSRQVNQPQHF. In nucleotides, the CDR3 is TGTGCCAGCAGTCGACAGGTCAATCAGCCCCAGCATTTT. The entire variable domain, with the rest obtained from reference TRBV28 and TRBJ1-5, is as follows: DVKVTQSSRYLVKRTGEKVFLECVQDMDHENMFWYRQDPGLGLRLIYFSYDVKMKEKGDIPEGYSVSREKKERFSLILESASTNQTSMYLCASSRQVNQPQHFGDGTRLSIL.

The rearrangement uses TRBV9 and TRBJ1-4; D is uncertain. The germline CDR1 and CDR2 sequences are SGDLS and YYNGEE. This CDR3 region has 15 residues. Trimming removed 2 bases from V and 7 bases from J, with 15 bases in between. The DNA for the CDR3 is TGTGCCAGCAGCGTGCGGGAGGGTCGGAGTGAAAAACTGTTTTTT. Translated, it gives CASSVREGRSEKLFF.

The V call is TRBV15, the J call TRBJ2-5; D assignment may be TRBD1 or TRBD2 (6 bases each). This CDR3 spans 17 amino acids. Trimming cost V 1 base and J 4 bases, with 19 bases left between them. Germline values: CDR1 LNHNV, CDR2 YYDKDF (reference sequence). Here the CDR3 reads CATSRGIFSGAGETQYF. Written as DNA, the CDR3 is TGTGCCACCAGCAGAGGGATATTCTCGGGGGCCGGAGAGACCCAGTACTTC.

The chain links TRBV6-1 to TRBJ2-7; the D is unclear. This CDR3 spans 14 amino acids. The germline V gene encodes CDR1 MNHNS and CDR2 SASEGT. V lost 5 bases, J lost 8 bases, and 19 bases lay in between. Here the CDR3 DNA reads TGTGCCAGCAGTCCGCCAGGTCGGACGAGGCAGCAGTACGTC. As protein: CASSPPGRTRQQYV.